This T cell receptor (beta chain) derives from a study of blood T cell repertoires in COVID-19. Enrolled through a virtual design, the participants were between about 18 and 89 years of age and came from some 25 US areas. Allocation to cohorts depended on clinical history reported by the participants. Two negative PCRs, clearance, or symptom resolution had been documented for recovered Cohort 3 donors. Germline V lookup: CDR1 SNHLY, CDR2 FYNNEI. CDR3 length: 14 amino acids. V gave up 6 bases and J gave up 2 bases; unmatched junction bases: 3. Per the original data handling: The authors estimated nucleated cell counts from reference gene primer amplification. TCRdb's copy holds only in-frame clones and misses some; the assay was immunoSEQ multiplex PCR. V, J and clone size derive from that table, while D and trimming were established from the DNA sequence. The profile covers approximately 470,000 clones, with roughly nine tenths appearing a single time and roughly 0.72% taken by the ten largest.

The chain carries TRBV2 and TRBJ2-7; 11 bases are a match to TRBD2. This clonotype originated in a woman aged 18-30 years who had recovered from COVID-19. Sequencing input: PBMCs or T cells enriched from blood (not recorded which). CDR3 amino acids: CASSQLAGAYEQYF. The CDR3 region has the DNA TGTGCCAGCAGCCAACTAGCGGGGGCCTACGAGCAGTACTTC.